These 19 T cell receptor beta chains share one sample of origin, sequenced in a study of blood T cell repertoires in COVID-19. TCRdb's table, derived via immunoSEQ multiplex PCR, lists solely in-frame clones and lacks some. The data contain roughly 300,000 clones, nearly 90% of them singletons. The sequenced material came from PBMCs or T cells enriched from blood (not recorded which). The receptors were sampled from a woman under 40 who had recovered from COVID-19.

The CDR3 region has the DNA TGCGCCAGCAGCGCTACCGGGACAGCTATGAACACTGAAGCTTTCTTT. Translating it yields CASSATGTAMNTEAFF. The genes are TRBV5-1 and TRBJ1-1, with 7 bases aligning to TRBD1. The CDR3 consists of 16 residues. CDR1 is SGHRS and CDR2 is YFSETQ in the germline V gene. The J segment lost 0 bases and the V segment lost 4 bases, leaving 9 bases of the junction unmatched. Complete variable domain (other parts from reference TRBV5-1 and TRBJ1-1): KAGVTQTPRYLIKTRGQQVTLSCSPISGHRSVSWYQQTPGQGLQFLFEYFSETQRNKGNFPGRFSGRQFSNSRSEMNVSTLELGDSALYLCASSATGTAMNTEAFFGQGTRLTVV.

The chain combines TRBV2 with TRBJ1-2; 8 nucleotides align to TRBD1. The V gene end was trimmed by 10 bases and the J gene end by 3 bases; junction bases not matched to a gene: 7. Germline loops: CDR1 SNHLY, CDR2 FYNNEI. The CDR3 totals 13 residues. CDR3 region: CAIQDRVYYGYTF. In DNA form, the CDR3 reads TGTGCCATCCAGGACAGGGTTTACTATGGCTACACCTTC. The whole variable domain, remainder taken from reference TRBV2 and TRBJ1-2, is EPEVTQTPSHQVTQMGQEVILRCVPISNHLYFYWYRQILGQKVEFLVSFYNNEISEKSEIFDDQFSVERPDGSNFTLKIRSTKLEDSAMYFCAIQDRVYYGYTFGSGTRLTVV.

This chain links TRBV11-1 with TRBJ1-1; 7 bases are shared with TRBD1. The germline V gene has CDR1 SGHAT and CDR2 FQDESV (reference sequence). CDR3 length: 14 residues. The trim removed 5 bases at V and 4 bases at J, leaving 7 bases unmatched. DNA for the CDR3: TGTGCCAGCAGCCTACCGACAGGGAGCACTGAAGCTTTCTTT. Translation: CASSLPTGSTEAFF.

The rearrangement links TRBV7-3 to TRBJ2-3; 7 bases map to TRBD2. The CDR3 loop spans 14 amino acids. Trimming cost V 4 bases and J 1 base; bases outside gene matches: 2. Germline V gene sequence: CDR1 SGHTA, CDR2 FQGTGA. CDR3 DNA sequence: TGTGCCAGCAGCTCCGCGGGGGGCACAGATACGCAGTATTTT. It codes for CASSSAGGTDTQYF. The variable domain in full, with the rest retrieved from reference TRBV7-3 and TRBJ2-3, is GAGVSQTPSNKVTEKGKYVELRCDPISGHTALYWYRQSLGQGPEFLIYFQGTGAADDSGLPNDRFFAVRPEGSVSTLKIQRTERGDSAVYLCASSSAGGTDTQYFGPGTRLTVL.

The chain carries TRBV5-1 and TRBJ1-2; 9 bases are shared with TRBD1. The ends lost 4 bases at V and 4 bases at J; junction bases unmatched: 8. Germline V lookup: CDR1 SGHRS, CDR2 YFSETQ. CDR3 length: 15 amino acids. The chain's CDR3 is CASSDGTGPFYGYTF. The CDR3, as DNA: TGCGCCAGCAGCGACGGGACAGGGCCTTTCTATGGCTACACCTTC. The full variable domain, in which reference TRBV5-1 and TRBJ1-2 provide the parts outside the CDR3, is KAGVTQTPRYLIKTRGQQVTLSCSPISGHRSVSWYQQTPGQGLQFLFEYFSETQRNKGNFPGRFSGRQFSNSRSEMNVSTLELGDSALYLCASSDGTGPFYGYTFGSGTRLTVV.

The rearrangement uses TRBV19 and TRBJ2-1; a weak D match, TRBD1 (6 bases). Trimming left V 6 bases short and J 9 bases short, with 27 bases between. The CDR3 has 17 residues. The germline V gene has CDR1 LNHDA and CDR2 SQIVND (reference sequence). CDR3 sequence reads: CASRLFGERSPRGEQFF. The CDR3 DNA sequence: TGTGCCAGTAGGCTCTTCGGGGAGAGGTCCCCCAGGGGTGAGCAGTTCTTC.

This clone came up once. The chain is built from TRBV30 and TRBJ2-3; D possibly corresponds to TRBD2 (7 bases). V dropped 2 bases and J dropped 0 bases, with 15 bases sitting between them. Per germline, CDR1 GTSNPN and CDR2 SVGIG (reference sequence). The CDR3 totals 16 residues. The CDR3 DNA sequence: TGTGCCTGGAGTAAGGGGGGGGACTTTAGCACAGATACGCAGTATTTT. Protein sequence: CAWSKGGDFSTDTQYF. The variable domain in full, with the rest retrieved from reference TRBV30 and TRBJ2-3, is SQTIHQWPATLVQPVGSPLSLECTVEGTSNPNLYWYRQAAGRGLQLLFYSVGIGQISSEVPQNLSASRPQDRQFILSSKKLLLSDSGFYLCAWSKGGDFSTDTQYFGPGTRLTVL.

V and J are TRBV6-4 and TRBJ1-6, with D possibly matching TRBD1 (5 bases). Germline-derived CDR1 and CDR2 are MRHNA and SNTAGT. The CDR3 spans 15 residues. V shed 8 bases and J shed 9 bases, with 20 bases lying between them. The CDR3 is CASAKGATGGSPLHF. CDR3 nucleotide sequence: TGTGCCAGCGCTAAAGGGGCAACCGGGGGTTCACCCCTCCACTTT.

The chain joins TRBV15 to TRBJ1-6; no firm D call. The ends were cut back, 0 bases at V and 12 bases at J, with 6 bases in the middle. This CDR3 region has 12 residues. The V gene's germline CDR1 is LNHNV and CDR2 YYDKDF (reference sequence). The CDR3 sequence: CATSRDLRPLHF. CDR3 bases: TGTGCCACCAGCAGAGATCTTAGACCCCTCCACTTT.

V and J are TRBV12-5 and TRBJ1-1; 8 bases map to TRBD1. CDR3 length: 15 amino acids. V was pared by 5 bases and J by 5 bases, with 10 bases of the junction left unmatched. Germline V CDR1 and CDR2: LGHNT, FRNRAP. CDR3 nucleotide sequence: TGTGCTAGTGGTACATTTAGGACAGGGACGACTGAAGCTTTCTTT. Translating gives CASGTFRTGTTEAFF.

V usage is TRBV4-2 and J usage is TRBJ1-1; D is possibly TRBD1 (5 bases). The germline V gene has CDR1 LGHNA and CDR2 YNFKEQ. The CDR3 has 18 residues. Trimming removed 0 bases at V and 3 bases at J, with 20 bases between. CDR3 protein: CASSQDQGLSYLHTEAFF. CDR3 coding DNA: TGTGCCAGCAGCCAAGATCAGGGTTTGAGCTACCTACACACTGAAGCTTTCTTT.

The V gene is TRBV19, the J gene TRBJ1-1, with no clear D. V was cut by 6 bases and J by 7 bases, with 9 bases left in between. The CDR3 has 11 amino acids. CDR1 is LNHDA and CDR2 is SQIVND in the germline V gene (reference sequence). Here the CDR3 reads CASRRQNEAFF. The DNA of the CDR3 is TGTGCCAGTAGGAGGCAGAATGAAGCTTTCTTT.

In this sample, this clone turned up once. V usage is TRBV6-1 and J usage is TRBJ1-2; D remains unclear. The germline CDR1 and CDR2 sequences are MNHNS and SASEGT. The germline V and J ends were trimmed by 0 bases and 7 bases, with 9 bases remaining between them. This CDR3 has 13 residues. This CDR3 is CASSEAGDSGYTF. CDR3 sequence (DNA): TGTGCCAGCAGTGAAGCTGGTGATAGTGGCTACACCTTC.

The rearrangement joins TRBV19 to TRBJ1-6, with 9 bases matching TRBD1. The germline V gene encodes CDR1 LNHDA and CDR2 SQIVND (reference sequence). This CDR3 has 17 amino acids. V shed 1 base, J shed 6 bases, and the junction held 7 bases outside the gene matches. The CDR3 DNA is TGTGCCAGTAGTATAGCCGGACAGGGGCTAAGTAATTCACCCCTCCACTTT. It specifies CASSIAGQGLSNSPLHF.

The chain carries TRBV3-1 (or the pseudogene TRBV3-2) and TRBJ1-2, with D maybe TRBD1 (6 bases). In germline, CDR1 is LGHDT, CDR2 YNNKEL (reference sequence). The CDR3 loop spans 14 amino acids. Trimming removed 5 bases at V and 4 bases at J, with 14 bases between. DNA for the CDR3: TGTGCCAGCAGCTGGACAGCTTCCCTCTATGGCTACACCTTC. It encodes CASSWTASLYGYTF.

V is TRBV5-1 and J is TRBJ2-2, with D possibly being TRBD1 (6 bases). The germline V gene encodes CDR1 SGHRS and CDR2 YFSETQ. This CDR3 has 15 residues. Between the trimmed V and J ends, which lost 4 bases and 2 bases, there was a span of 12 bases. Written as DNA, the CDR3 is TGCGCCAGCAGCCTCGGACAGTTTAACACCGGGGAGCTGTTTTTT. Protein product: CASSLGQFNTGELFF. The full variable domain, its missing parts supplied by reference TRBV5-1 and TRBJ2-2, is KAGVTQTPRYLIKTRGQQVTLSCSPISGHRSVSWYQQTPGQGLQFLFEYFSETQRNKGNFPGRFSGRQFSNSRSEMNVSTLELGDSALYLCASSLGQFNTGELFFGEGSRLTVL.

This chain uses TRBV9 with TRBJ2-1, with a tentative D call TRBD1 (6 bases). V gave up 0 bases and J gave up 9 bases, with 13 bases separating them. Germline CDR1 SGDLS, CDR2 YYNGEE. The CDR3 loop spans 14 amino acids. The CDR3 bases are TGTGCCAGCAGCGTAGCTAACAGGGTTGGTGAGCAGTTCTTC. Protein: CASSVANRVGEQFF.

The chain is built from TRBV18 and TRBJ2-5; D is unclear. This CDR3 contains 12 residues. Looked up from germline, CDR1 is KGHSH and CDR2 is LQKENI. Trimming shortened V by 4 bases and J by 1 base, and 4 bases separated the two germline ends. The CDR3 DNA sequence: TGTGCCAGCTCACTCTTCCAAGAGACCCAGTACTTC. It yields the protein CASSLFQETQYF.

The gene calls are TRBV30 and TRBJ2-7, with 7 positions matching TRBD1. The V gene end was trimmed by 1 base and the J gene end by 3 bases; junction bases not matched to a gene: 9. There are 15 residues in the CDR3. Germline-derived CDR1 and CDR2 are GTSNPN and SVGIG (reference sequence). Here the CDR3 reads CAWSEGTAQIYEQYF. The DNA for the CDR3 is TGTGCCTGGAGTGAGGGGACAGCCCAGATCTACGAGCAGTACTTC. The whole variable domain, filled in from reference TRBV30 and TRBJ2-7, reads SQTIHQWPATLVQPVGSPLSLECTVEGTSNPNLYWYRQAAGRGLQLLFYSVGIGQISSEVPQNLSASRPQDRQFILSSKKLLLSDSGFYLCAWSEGTAQIYEQYFGPGTRLTVT.